One and the same sample provided the 26 T cell receptor beta chains below, sequenced in a study of cytomegalovirus exposure and HLA in healthy donors. TCRdb's table, derived via immunoSEQ multiplex PCR, lists solely in-frame clones and lacks some. The sample contains 130,000 to 150,000 clones, approximately 90% of which appear only once. Material for sequencing was PBMCs. The receptors come from a man aged 18 to 35 in good health and CMV-seropositive.

The chain joins TRBV30 to TRBJ1-2, with a tentative D call TRBD1 (6 bases). This CDR3 is built from 13 residues. Trimming took off 1 base at V and 5 bases at J, with 11 bases between the two ends. The germline V gene has CDR1 GTSNPN and CDR2 SVGIG (reference sequence). CDR3 region: CAWSDERGYGYTF. The CDR3 DNA reads TGTGCCTGGAGTGACGAGAGGGGGTATGGCTACACCTTC.

This clone occurred once. The genes are TRBV19 and TRBJ1-5; maybe TRBD1 (6 bases). The V end was cut by 11 bases, the J end by 6 bases, with 26 bases between. The CDR3 covers 16 residues. Per germline, CDR1 LNHDA and CDR2 SQIVND (reference sequence). The CDR3 nucleotides read TGTGCCCTAACCCTTAGGGGGGGCGGCTCTTGTCAGCCCCAGCATTTT. Its translation is CALTLRGGGSCQPQHF. The full variable domain, its missing parts supplied by reference TRBV19 and TRBJ1-5, is DGGITQSPKYLFRKEGQNVTLSCEQNLNHDAMYWYRQDPGQGLRLIYYSQIVNDFQKGDIAEGYSVSREKKESFPLTVTSAQKNPTAFYLCALTLRGGGSCQPQHFGDGTRLSIL.

The genes are TRBV7-3 and TRBJ1-2, with TRBD1 as a possible D gene (5 bases). Germline loops: CDR1 SGHTA, CDR2 FQGTGA. CDR3 length: 13 amino acids. V was pared by 4 bases and J by 2 bases, with 8 bases between. CDR3 loop: CASSSGQNYGYTF. The CDR3 bases are TGTGCCAGCAGCTCTGGACAAAACTATGGCTACACCTTC.

The CDR3 loop reads CASKGLAEAYEQYF. The CDR3 DNA follows: TGTGCCAGTAAGGGACTAGCGGAAGCCTACGAGCAGTACTTC. J is TRBJ2-7 and V is TRBV27, with 11 positions matching TRBD2. The trim removed 9 bases at V and 2 bases at J, leaving 6 bases unmatched. The germline V gene has CDR1 MNHEY and CDR2 SMNVEV (reference sequence). This CDR3 contains 14 residues.

The V gene is TRBV4-1, the J gene TRBJ1-1; D is possibly TRBD1 (5 bases). V lost 10 bases, J lost 4 bases, and 19 bases lay in between. The length of the CDR3 is 14 residues. Germline V gene data show CDR1 as MGHRA and CDR2 as YSYEKL. The CDR3 DNA is TGCGCCACCAGGGAGGAACGGGCGATCACTGAAGCTTTCTTT. Translated: CATREERAITEAFF.

V and J are TRBV30 and TRBJ2-5, with TRBD2 as a possible D gene (6 bases). V was shortened by 5 bases and J by 5 bases, with 12 bases between the two germline ends. From germline, CDR1 is GTSNPN and CDR2 SVGIG (reference sequence). The CDR3 loop spans 12 amino acids. This CDR3 reads CAWGAGMETQYF. The CDR3 DNA sequence: TGTGCCTGGGGGGCGGGGATGGAGACCCAGTACTTC.

The chain recombines TRBV27 with TRBJ2-2; 9 positions match TRBD1. Germline loops: CDR1 MNHEY, CDR2 SMNVEV (reference sequence). The CDR3 contains 12 residues. The J segment lost 13 bases and the V segment lost 6 bases, leaving 6 bases of the junction unmatched. The DNA for the CDR3 is TGTGCCAGCAGCACCGACAGGGGGTCGCTGTTTTTT. Translation: CASSTDRGSLFF.

The V and J genes are TRBV7-9 and TRBJ2-1; D is possibly TRBD1 (5 bases). Germline lookup yields CDR1 SEHNR and CDR2 FQNEAQ (reference sequence). The length of the CDR3 is 17 residues. V lost 0 bases, J lost 7 bases, and 19 bases lay in between. CDR3 protein: CASSLAGFGQGLNEQFF. CDR3 DNA: TGTGCCAGCAGCTTAGCCGGGTTCGGCCAGGGATTGAATGAGCAGTTCTTC.

J is TRBJ2-1 and V is TRBV5-1, with a possible D match to TRBD2 (6 bases). This CDR3 region has 12 residues. V lost 3 bases to trimming and J lost 8 bases, with 9 bases between them. Germline V lookup: CDR1 SGHRS, CDR2 YFSETQ. The CDR3 nucleotides are TGCGCCAGCAGCTACGGGACTTATGAGCAGTTCTTC. Its translation: CASSYGTYEQFF. Full variable domain (rest looked up from reference TRBV5-1 and TRBJ2-1): KAGVTQTPRYLIKTRGQQVTLSCSPISGHRSVSWYQQTPGQGLQFLFEYFSETQRNKGNFPGRFSGRQFSNSRSEMNVSTLELGDSALYLCASSYGTYEQFFGPGTRLTVL.

V gene TRBV5-1 combines with J gene TRBJ1-5, with D maybe TRBD1 (6 bases). Germline V gives CDR1 SGHRS, CDR2 YFSETQ. The CDR3 loop spans 14 amino acids. Deletions cut 1 base from V and 4 bases from J, with 9 bases between. CDR3 coding DNA: TGCGCCAGCAGCTTGACCACAGGGAATCAGCCCCAGCATTTT. Encoded protein: CASSLTTGNQPQHF.

The gene calls are TRBV11-2 and TRBJ1-1, with TRBD1 identical over 9 bases. Germline values: CDR1 SGHAT, CDR2 FQNNGV. Losses at the gene ends were 3 bases for V and 6 bases for J; bases not matched to a gene: 17. This CDR3 spans 18 amino acids. CDR3 coding DNA: TGTGCCAGCAGCTTTTACGGTATCTCGGGACAGGGCTCAGCTGAAGCTTTCTTT. This gives the protein CASSFYGISGQGSAEAFF.

The rearrangement joins TRBV19 to TRBJ2-1; unclear D gene. There are 14 residues in the CDR3. The germline V and J ends were trimmed by 2 bases and 5 bases, with 10 bases remaining between them. Germline V lookup: CDR1 LNHDA, CDR2 SQIVND (reference sequence). The CDR3 is CASSIPEYHNEQFF. The CDR3 DNA is TGTGCCAGTAGTATACCTGAGTACCACAATGAGCAGTTCTTC.

The chain recombines TRBV15 with TRBJ2-5, with D possibly TRBD1 on 6 matching bases. The germline CDR1 and CDR2 sequences are LNHNV and YYDKDF (reference sequence). This CDR3 contains 15 residues. With 0 bases removed from V and 5 bases from J, the gap between germline ends came to 13 bases. The CDR3 DNA follows: TGTGCCACCAGCAGAGAGCAGGGGAATTTGGAGACCCAGTACTTC. Its protein product is CATSREQGNLETQYF.

This rearrangement joins TRBV5-1 to TRBJ2-7; weak D call: TRBD1 (6 bases). V lost 7 bases and J lost 3, with 17 bases in between. This CDR3 is built from 14 residues. Germline CDR1 SGHRS, CDR2 YFSETQ. In nucleotides, the CDR3 is TGCGCCAGCTCAAGCCGGGACACCTACTACGAGCAGTACTTC. Translated, it gives CASSSRDTYYEQYF.

The V and J genes are TRBV5-1 and TRBJ2-7, with D perhaps TRBD1 (6 bases). The V and J ends lost 2 bases and 7 bases respectively, with 19 bases between them. Germline-derived CDR1 and CDR2 are SGHRS and YFSETQ. The CDR3 length is 15 residues. The CDR3 loop reads CASSFSPGVGGEQYF. The CDR3 bases are TGCGCCAGCAGCTTCAGCCCAGGGGTTGGTGGGGAGCAGTACTTC.

The CDR3 DNA sequence: TGTGCCAGCAGTGAAGGAAACGGTTTACGGGGCTACACCTTC. Its translation is CASSEGNGLRGYTF. The J gene is TRBJ1-2, the V gene TRBV2; D unresolved. The CDR3 extends over 14 amino acids. The V and J ends lost 1 base and 8 bases respectively, with 14 bases between them. Per the germline V gene, CDR1 is SNHLY and CDR2 is FYNNEI.

CDR3: CASSPSGRDAFF. In DNA form, the CDR3 reads TGTGCCAGTAGTCCGTCCGGGCGGGATGCTTTCTTT. V usage is TRBV19 and J usage is TRBJ1-1; D gene unclear. The CDR3 spans 12 residues. Trimming pared 5 bases from V and 11 bases from J, leaving 15 bases between. Germline V gene sequence: CDR1 LNHDA, CDR2 SQIVND (reference sequence).

This clone has just a few counts. V is TRBV28 and J is TRBJ1-4, with D possibly being TRBD1 (5 bases). The CDR3 totals 15 residues. Per germline, CDR1 MDHEN and CDR2 SYDVKM. Trimming took 3 bases from V and 0 from J, leaving 8 bases between them. The CDR3 sequence: CASSFGGSTNEKLFF. Here the CDR3 DNA reads TGTGCCAGCAGTTTCGGGGGGTCAACTAATGAAAAACTGTTTTTT.

This rearrangement joins TRBV6-1 to TRBJ1-2; 7 positions match TRBD1. J gave up 8 bases and V 5 bases, and 8 bases lay outside the gene matches. The germline CDR1 and CDR2 sequences are MNHNS and SASEGT. This CDR3 is built from 13 residues. The CDR3, as DNA: TGTGCCAGCAGTAAACAGGGGTTGAGCGGCTACACCTTC. Protein sequence: CASSKQGLSGYTF.

There are a few counts of this clone. The chain links TRBV11-2 to TRBJ1-1, with D possibly being TRBD1 (6 bases). The CDR3 covers 13 residues. Trimming took 1 base from V and 5 from J, leaving 8 bases between them. CDR1 and CDR2 (germline): SGHAT, FQNNGV. CDR3 DNA: TGTGCCAGCAGCTTAGTCACAGGGACTGAAGCTTTCTTT. Its protein product is CASSLVTGTEAFF.

The genes are TRBV30 and TRBJ1-2; D is perhaps TRBD1 (5 bases). Per the germline V gene, CDR1 is GTSNPN and CDR2 is SVGIG (reference sequence). The CDR3 length is 12 residues. Trimming pared 7 bases from V and 7 bases from J, leaving 16 bases between. This CDR3 is CAYQLWTIGYTF. In DNA form, the CDR3 reads TGTGCCTACCAACTGTGGACAATTGGCTACACCTTC.

The rearrangement links TRBV5-1 to TRBJ1-2; D call uncertain. Germline-derived CDR1 and CDR2 are SGHRS and YFSETQ. V was clipped by 4 bases and J by 3 bases, with 13 bases between them. The CDR3 length is 14 residues. CDR3 in DNA: TGCGCCAGCAGCCACCCGACTGCCCACTATGGCTACACCTTC. Translation: CASSHPTAHYGYTF.

V usage is TRBV7-9 and J usage is TRBJ2-1; 8 positions agree with TRBD2. V gave up 3 bases and J gave up 4 bases; unmatched junction bases: 5. CDR1 is SEHNR, CDR2 FQNEAQ, per germline (reference sequence). There are 15 residues in the CDR3. The CDR3 loop is CASSFLSGAYNEQFF. The DNA for the CDR3 is TGTGCCAGCAGCTTCCTTAGCGGGGCTTACAATGAGCAGTTCTTC.

The chain recombines TRBV2 with TRBJ1-4; D is perhaps TRBD1 (5 bases). The germline V gene encodes CDR1 SNHLY and CDR2 FYNNEI. The CDR3 is 14 residues long. V lost 5 bases and J 2 bases, leaving 9 bases between the germline ends. The DNA for the CDR3 is TGTGCCAGCAGTCGACAGACGACTAATGAAAAACTGTTTTTT. This codes for CASSRQTTNEKLFF. Based on the CDR3 plus reference TRBV2 and TRBJ1-4, the full variable domain is EPEVTQTPSHQVTQMGQEVILRCVPISNHLYFYWYRQILGQKVEFLVSFYNNEISEKSEIFDDQFSVERPDGSNFTLKIRSTKLEDSAMYFCASSRQTTNEKLFFGSGTQLSVL.

The chain has TRBV11-3 and TRBJ2-7, with 10 bases lining up with TRBD1. The CDR3 is 12 residues long. Germline V CDR1 and CDR2: SGHNT, YENEEA. The junction had 1 base not matched to a gene; V was cut back by 5 bases and J by 6 bases. Here the CDR3 reads CASSRTGGEQYF. CDR3 in DNA: TGTGCCAGCAGCAGGACAGGGGGCGAGCAGTACTTC.

The chain recombines TRBV5-4 with TRBJ1-1, with TRBD1 as a possible D gene (6 bases). Trimming shortened V by 3 bases and J by 7 bases, and 22 bases separated the two germline ends. CDR1 is SGHNT, CDR2 YYREEE, per germline (reference sequence). The CDR3 length is 16 residues. The chain's CDR3 is CASSSGGGVAYGEAFF. Written as DNA, the CDR3 is TGTGCCAGCAGCTCGGGGGGGGGCGTCGCTTACGGTGAAGCTTTCTTT.